Below, 31 T cell receptor beta chains from the same sample are listed, as sequenced in a study of OX40 agonist ivuxolimab in advanced cancers. Library method: the immunoSEQ multiplex PCR assay. TCRdb's version of the immuneACCESS table is confined to in-frame rearrangements and falls short of the full clone set. An unresolved V gene accounts for under half of the shortfall where checked; the remainder is of unknown origin. In all, the sample holds about 24,000 clones, and 84% of those were seen once. The ten largest clones represent around 15% of the sample. Sequences were derived from CD4+ or CD8+ T cells sorted from blood, sampled in a trial of the OX40 agonist ivuxolimab. The origin of the receptors is an adult with an advanced solid tumor such as melanoma, head and neck, liver or kidney cancer.

This rearrangement joins TRBV7-9 to TRBJ2-7; no reliable D call. Deletions cut 5 bases from V and 2 bases from J, with 10 bases between. CDR3 length: 13 amino acids. In germline, CDR1 is SEHNR, CDR2 FQNEAQ (reference sequence). CDR3 in DNA: TGTGCCAGCAGCGTCCGGACGGCCTACGAGCAGTACTTC. Encoded protein: CASSVRTAYEQYF. Filled out from reference TRBV7-9 and TRBJ2-7, the complete variable domain reads DTGVSQNPRHKITKRGQNVTFRCDPISEHNRLYWYRQTLGQGPEFLTYFQNEAQLEKSRLLSDRFSAERPKGSFSTLEIQRTEQGDSAMYLCASSVRTAYEQYFGPGTRLTVT.

The rearrangement uses TRBV30 and TRBJ2-6, with D unclear. Germline V CDR1 and CDR2: GTSNPN, SVGIG (reference sequence). The V and J ends lost 4 bases and 0 bases respectively, with 16 bases between them. This CDR3 comprises 17 residues. In nucleotides, the CDR3 is TGTGCCTGGAATGAAGAGAGAACCTTCTCTGGGGCCAACGTCCTGACTTTC. Translating it yields CAWNEERTFSGANVLTF.

This CDR3 is CASSQRGLDNEQFF. The CDR3 DNA reads as TGTGCCAGCAGCCAACGGGGACTAGACAATGAGCAGTTCTTC. The V call is TRBV4-2, the J call TRBJ2-1; 8 bases are a match to TRBD2. The CDR3 consists of 14 residues. Per the germline V gene, CDR1 is LGHNA and CDR2 is YNFKEQ. With V trimmed by 2 bases and J by 5 bases, 2 bases remained unmatched.

The chain recombines TRBV11-3 with TRBJ2-5; 11 bases agree with TRBD2. The V segment lost 0 bases and the J segment 2 bases; nucleotides outside the gene matches: 5. The germline CDR1 and CDR2 sequences are SGHNT and YENEEA. The CDR3 has 17 residues. In DNA form, the CDR3 reads TGTGCCAGCAGCTTAGAATCCGGACTAGCGGGTCAAGAGACCCAGTACTTC. This gives the protein CASSLESGLAGQETQYF. The full variable domain, with the rest looked up from reference TRBV11-3 and TRBJ2-5, is EAGVVQSPRYKIIEKKQPVAFWCNPISGHNTLYWYLQNLGQGPELLIRYENEEAVDDSQLPKDRFSAERLKGVDSTLKIQPAELGDSAVYLCASSLESGLAGQETQYFGPGTRLLVL.

The gene calls are TRBV7-6 and TRBJ1-1; no reliable D call. The CDR3 consists of 13 residues. Germline loops: CDR1 SGHVS, CDR2 FNYEAQ. Trimming removed 5 bases from V and 10 bases from J, with 17 bases in between. The CDR3 is CASSPLEGLTAFF. The CDR3 DNA is TGTGCCAGCAGCCCATTGGAGGGTTTAACAGCTTTCTTT.

By share of the sample, this clone is medium-sized (0.01 to 0.1%). The CDR3 sequence: CASSLVGLGNTIYF. CDR3 DNA sequence: TGTGCCAGCAGCCTCGTGGGGCTTGGAAACACCATATATTTT. The chain uses TRBV6-1 and TRBJ1-3, with TRBD1 as a possible D gene (5 bases). Germline loops: CDR1 MNHNS, CDR2 SASEGT. V was shortened by 6 bases and J by 3 bases, with 12 bases between the two germline ends. CDR3 length: 14 residues.

Only one count was recorded for this clone. The chain uses TRBV21-1 and TRBJ1-2; the table calls TRBD1, which could not be checked here. TRBV21-1 is labeled a pseudogene. This CDR3 is 12 amino acids long. The CDR3 bases are TGTGCCAGCAGCAGGGGGCACTATGGCTACACCTTC. This sequence encodes CASSRGHYGYTF.

This chain connects TRBV27 to TRBJ1-2; tentative D call: TRBD1 (6 bases). The length of the CDR3 is 13 residues. Germline CDR1 is MNHEY and CDR2 is SMNVEV (reference sequence). Trimming cost V 3 bases and J 4 bases, with 9 bases left between them. The CDR3 DNA is TGTGCCAGCAGTTTTGGCAGGGGCTATGGCTACACCTTC. Encoded protein: CASSFGRGYGYTF.

The chain employs TRBV5-1 and TRBJ2-2; D may be TRBD1 (7 bases). V was trimmed by 4 bases and J by 4 bases, leaving 14 bases between them. The germline gives CDR1 SGHRS, CDR2 YFSETQ. CDR3 length equals 15 residues. For the CDR3, the DNA is TGCGCCAGCAGCACGGGGGACAGCTCCACCGGGGAGCTGTTTTTT. This encodes CASSTGDSSTGELFF.

In its sample, this clone was seen once. The V and J genes are TRBV2 and TRBJ2-1; D could derive from TRBD1 or TRBD2 (6 bases each). The CDR3 has 14 residues. Trimming took 4 bases from V and 7 from J, leaving 14 bases between them. The germline CDR1 and CDR2 sequences are SNHLY and FYNNEI. The CDR3: CASSVYREANEQFF. CDR3 coding DNA: TGTGCCAGCAGTGTGTACAGGGAGGCGAATGAGCAGTTCTTC. Combining the CDR3 with reference TRBV2 and TRBJ2-1 gives the whole variable domain EPEVTQTPSHQVTQMGQEVILRCVPISNHLYFYWYRQILGQKVEFLVSFYNNEISEKSEIFDDQFSVERPDGSNFTLKIRSTKLEDSAMYFCASSVYREANEQFFGPGTRLTVL.

The chain joins TRBV29-1 to TRBJ1-1; the match to TRBD1 covers 7 bases. CDR3 size: 11 residues. Germline V CDR1 and CDR2: SQVTM, ANQGSEA. Germline trimming cut 6 bases from V and 3 bases from J; bases unmatched to any gene: 1. The CDR3 loop reads CSVGTDTEAFF. The DNA for the CDR3 is TGCAGCGTCGGGACAGACACTGAAGCTTTCTTT.

Concerning this clone: Sequence at one end of the junction differs from germline and may be a read error. J is TRBJ2-7 and V is TRBV7-7, with D perhaps matching TRBD1 or TRBD2 (6 bases each). Germline-derived CDR1 and CDR2 are SSHAT and FNYEAQ (reference sequence). The CDR3 length is 15 residues. In DNA, the CDR3 is TGTGCTAGCAGCTTAGCGTCCGGGGGCGCGTACGAGCAGTACTTC. It yields the protein CASSLASGGAYEQYF.

The chain carries TRBV4-2 and TRBJ2-7; a weak D match, TRBD1 (5 bases). With 0 bases removed from V and 6 bases from J, the gap between germline ends came to 15 bases. The CDR3 consists of 15 residues. Germline V gives CDR1 LGHNA, CDR2 YNFKEQ. CDR3 in amino acids: CASSQEGGTGREQYF. The CDR3 coding sequence is TGTGCCAGCAGCCAAGAAGGTGGCACAGGTCGCGAGCAGTACTTC.

V usage is TRBV10-2 and J usage is TRBJ1-2; 7 bases map to TRBD1. The CDR3 length is 13 residues. With V trimmed by 10 bases and J by 0 bases, 5 bases remained unmatched. Germline V gene lookup returns CDR1 WSHSY and CDR2 SAAADI. The CDR3 protein is CATGQIANYGYTF. Written as DNA, the CDR3 is TGCGCCACGGGACAGATAGCTAACTATGGCTACACCTTC.

This chain joins TRBV7-2 and TRBJ2-5; TRBD2 agrees at 10 bases. The CDR3 is made up of 15 amino acids. V gave up 5 bases and J gave up 1 base; unmatched junction bases: 4. Germline CDR1 SGHTA, CDR2 FQGNSA. CDR3 in DNA: TGTGCCAGCAGCCCTGGACTAGCGGCCCAAGAGACCCAGTACTTC. Protein product: CASSPGLAAQETQYF.

This chain joins TRBV15 and TRBJ2-7; D not certain. The ends were cut back, 0 bases at V and 2 bases at J, with 8 bases in the middle. This CDR3 has 14 amino acids. CDR1 is LNHNV and CDR2 is YYDKDF in the germline V gene (reference sequence). CDR3: CATSRDPITYEQYF. In DNA form, the CDR3 reads TGTGCCACCAGCAGAGATCCTATAACCTACGAGCAGTACTTC.

This chain links TRBV7-2 with TRBJ1-6, with TRBD1 matching 7 bases. The CDR3 is made up of 15 amino acids. The V gene end was trimmed by 0 bases and the J gene end by 9 bases; junction bases not matched to a gene: 5. Germline loops: CDR1 SGHTA, CDR2 FQGNSA. The CDR3 DNA sequence: TGTGCCAGCAGCTTAGCGGAGACAGGGTTTTCACCCCTCCACTTT. Amino acids: CASSLAETGFSPLHF.

The chain combines TRBV7-9 with TRBJ1-3, with 8 bases identical to TRBD1. V gave up 5 bases and J gave up 0 bases; unmatched junction bases: 6. CDR1 is SEHNR and CDR2 is FQNEAQ in the germline V gene (reference sequence). The CDR3 runs 16 residues. In DNA form, the CDR3 reads TGTGCCAGCAGCCAGATAACAGGGGGCTCTGGAAACACCATATATTTT. It codes for CASSQITGGSGNTIYF.

The V gene is TRBV5-1, the J gene TRBJ1-6, with unresolved D. CDR1 SGHRS and CDR2 YFSETQ come from the germline V gene. The V and J ends lost 4 bases and 7 bases respectively, with 12 bases between them. The CDR3 runs 14 residues. CDR3 coding DNA: TGCGCCAGCAGCCCCGCGGGCGGGAATTCACCCCTCCACTTT. It encodes CASSPAGGNSPLHF.

The genes are TRBV19 and TRBJ1-5; D perhaps matches TRBD1 (5 bases). Trimming stripped 5 bases from V and 6 bases from J, with 11 bases between. Germline V CDR1 and CDR2: LNHDA, SQIVND (reference sequence). The CDR3 has 13 residues. Here the CDR3 reads CASSQGAGQPQHF. CDR3 DNA: TGTGCCAGTAGTCAGGGAGCAGGTCAGCCCCAGCATTTT.

The V and J genes are TRBV4-1 and TRBJ2-2, with TRBD2 identical over 9 bases. CDR3 length: 18 residues. Germline V gene data show CDR1 as MGHRA and CDR2 as YSYEKL. The V gene end was trimmed by 0 bases and the J gene end by 4 bases; junction bases not matched to a gene: 9. CDR3 residues: CASSQDFGAGGFTGELFF. CDR3 nucleotide sequence: TGCGCCAGCAGCCAAGACTTTGGAGCGGGAGGCTTCACCGGGGAGCTGTTTTTT.

CDR3 loop: CAWSASRNSPLHF. Written as DNA, the CDR3 is TGTGCCTGGAGTGCATCTCGTAATTCACCCCTCCACTTT. The J gene is TRBJ1-6, the V gene TRBV30; D ambiguous. Looked up from germline, CDR1 is GTSNPN and CDR2 is SVGIG (reference sequence). V was pared by 1 base and J by 6 bases, with 7 bases between. The CDR3 is 13 amino acids. Drawing the rest from reference TRBV30 and TRBJ1-6, the complete variable domain is SQTIHQWPATLVQPVGSPLSLECTVEGTSNPNLYWYRQAAGRGLQLLFYSVGIGQISSEVPQNLSASRPQDRQFILSSKKLLLSDSGFYLCAWSASRNSPLHFGNGTRLTVT.

The V gene is TRBV5-1, the J gene TRBJ1-1, with D possibly TRBD1 on 6 matching bases. The V gene's germline CDR1 is SGHRS and CDR2 YFSETQ. There are 14 residues in the CDR3. V was pared by 3 bases and J by 0 bases, with 9 bases between. The CDR3 reads CASSSGQMNTEAFF. The CDR3 DNA reads TGCGCCAGCAGCTCGGGACAAATGAACACTGAAGCTTTCTTT.

This clone showed up just once. The V gene is TRBV11-3, the J gene TRBJ2-7; 10 nucleotides match TRBD2. With V trimmed by 4 bases and J by 6 bases, 6 bases remained unmatched. Germline V gives CDR1 SGHNT, CDR2 YENEEA. This CDR3 has 14 residues. The CDR3 loop reads CASSSRAGGGEQYF. In DNA, the CDR3 is TGTGCCAGCAGCTCTCGAGCGGGAGGGGGCGAGCAGTACTTC.

The rearrangement uses TRBV6-5 and TRBJ1-6; 9 bases match TRBD1. The CDR3 is 13 residues long. The trim removed 8 bases at V and 14 bases at J, leaving 10 bases unmatched. CDR1 and CDR2 (germline): MNHEY, SVGAGI. CDR3 bases: TGTGCCAGCTCACAGGGGGCCATCCTGGCCCTCCACTTT. As protein: CASSQGAILALHF.

By sample fraction, this clone is large. The chain recombines TRBV5-4 with TRBJ2-3; D is ambiguous. CDR1 is SGHNT, CDR2 YYREEE, per germline (reference sequence). V was cut by 2 bases and J by 3 bases, with 13 bases left in between. The CDR3 is 15 residues long. The CDR3 nucleotides are TGTGCCAGCAGCTTCAATCCCGCACGAACAGATACGCAGTATTTT. This encodes CASSFNPARTDTQYF.

The chain is built from TRBV7-2 and TRBJ2-7, with unresolved D. Between the trimmed V and J ends, which lost 1 base and 4 bases, there was a span of 11 bases. The V gene's germline CDR1 is SGHTA and CDR2 FQGNSA. The CDR3 is 14 amino acids. The chain's CDR3 is CASSLGALLYEQYF. The CDR3 DNA reads TGTGCCAGCAGCTTAGGTGCCCTCCTATACGAGCAGTACTTC.

This clone appeared once. The chain couples TRBV18 to TRBJ2-3; 8 nucleotides align to TRBD1. Germline assignment: CDR1 KGHSH and CDR2 LQKENI. CDR3 size: 14 residues. The ends lost 6 bases at V and 5 bases at J; junction bases unmatched: 7. CDR3: CASSPGTGGDTQYF. CDR3 sequence (DNA): TGTGCCAGCTCTCCCGGGACAGGCGGAGATACGCAGTATTTT.

J is TRBJ1-1 and V is TRBV2; unclear D gene. Deletions cut 4 bases from V and 1 base from J, with 10 bases between. The CDR3 consists of 14 residues. From germline, CDR1 is SNHLY and CDR2 FYNNEI. CDR3 amino acids: CASSATNKNTEAFF. CDR3 sequence (DNA): TGTGCCAGCAGTGCGACAAATAAGAACACTGAAGCTTTCTTT.

This rearrangement joins TRBV19 to TRBJ2-1; no firm D call. Trimming pared 6 bases from V and 0 bases from J, leaving 15 bases between. The CDR3 contains 16 residues. Germline values: CDR1 LNHDA, CDR2 SQIVND (reference sequence). CDR3 protein: CASSRLSSSSYNEQFF. The CDR3 DNA reads TGTGCCAGTAGCCGACTCTCGTCTTCCTCCTACAATGAGCAGTTCTTC.

This clone has a single count. The chain has TRBV2 and TRBJ1-2; tentatively, D is TRBD1 (6 bases). With 7 bases removed from V and 7 bases from J, the gap between germline ends came to 19 bases. The CDR3 covers 14 residues. The germline CDR1 and CDR2 sequences are SNHLY and FYNNEI. The CDR3 DNA reads as TGTGCCAGCAACCGCCAGGGGATATGGGGTGGCTACACCTTC. Amino acid sequence: CASNRQGIWGGYTF.